This T cell receptor (beta chain) was sequenced in a study of T cell responses to AZD1222 COVID-19 vaccine (dated by TCRdb to the early 2020s). Looking at the study overall: AZD1222 recipients given second doses at about 4 weeks or at about 12 weeks were pooled, since spike-specific TCR depth and breadth were not found to differ between the two schedules. A total of under 250 trial participants underwent TCR sequencing, of whom 200 to 220 had received two doses of AZD1222 and approximately 25 had received two doses of the MenACWY control vaccine. Enrollment into the trials was organized by age into subgroups of 18-55, 56-69 and 70-plus years, and those subgroups contained roughly 150, 30 and 60 TCR-sequenced participants, respectively. Summary of the overall study and its limitations: Nearly half of unique spike-specific TCRs reportedly recognized epitopes outside regions mutated in the B.1.351 and B.1.1.7 variants. The 56-69-year group was small, and its depth increase did not reach significance, likely because of low power. Participants were mostly white British and included more females than males, and it was suggested by the authors that clonal diversity may have been underestimated. Because no day 14 peak-response samples were available, repertoires were characterized only after the peak T cell response. Vaccine-associated CD4 TCRs spanned the whole spike protein, with dominant responses in regions 160-218 and 743-854. Conclusions about previously exposed vaccinees are limited, since just five to seven AZD1222 recipients were seropositive for SARS-CoV-2 at baseline. After two AZD1222 doses, spike-specific TCR breadth and depth were significantly higher than at day 0 and than in MenACWY recipients.

Comments on this clone: The antigen this receptor binds is unknown. Base quality data are lacking; no much larger clone is found one base away.

The CDR3 regions of human TCRbeta chains were analyzed by immunosequencing. The study's processing was this. TCRs in the repertoires were compared against a reference library of SARS-CoV-2-specific TCRs that had been generated with the MIRA antigen-specificity platform. Breadth was defined as the fraction of unique TCRs that were SARS-CoV-2-associated, and depth was defined as the fraction of total T cells that were SARS-CoV-2-associated. Using the MIRA data, each spike-specific TCR was mapped to the spike region that the TCR reacts to and placed in a CD4 or CD8 class. Log10-transformed breadth and depth values were compared by one-way ANOVA with Sidak's multiple comparisons tests. Not all clones reach the TCRdb copy of this immuneACCESS table, which keeps in-frame sequences only. Checked studies attribute under half of the gap to unresolved V genes and leave the rest unexplained. V, J and clone size reflect that table, while D and trimming were determined from the DNA. The sample table holds around 95,000 clones, of which approximately 90% were seen once. Around a sixth of the sample comes from the top ten.

The time point tag for this specimen amounts to: baseline before first vaccination. Vaccinee samples came from UK trials COV001 and COV002, including a single-blind randomized controlled phase 2/3 trial of AZD1222 (ChAdOx1 nCoV-19) in healthy adults. For TCRbeta chain sequencing, PBMC samples were collected from trial participants at day 0 and at day 28 after the second dose. Taken from the germline V gene, the CDR1 and CDR2 loops are SNHLY and FYNNEI. V sheds 7 bases and J sheds 4 bases, leaving 13 bases between their ends. The CDR3 runs 13 amino acids, cysteine and phenylalanine included. Left in the record is the CDR3 DNA by itself, 39 bases read in frame from the first base.

The V and J genes are TRBV2 and TRBJ1-2, with the D gene too uncertain to name. The source was peripheral blood, collected on day 0 of AZD1222 vaccination. This TCR came from an adult in good health. At the DNA level, the sequence is TGTGCCAGCAAACTAGGGAGCGGCTATGGCTACACCTTC. It encodes CASKLGSGYGYTF.